This T cell receptor (beta chain) comes out of a study of neurological immune-mediated disorders (dated by TCRdb to between 2017 and 2020). Concerning the study at large: Peripheral blood TCR-beta repertoires from patients with HTLV-I-associated myelopathy (HAM/TSP), patients with multiple sclerosis, and healthy controls were compared in the study using UMI-based sequencing. The approximately 110 TCR-beta libraries included longitudinal samples, technical triplicates and paired sorted CD4+ and CD8+ T-cell subsets alongside PBMC samples. Each longitudinal HAM/TSP and healthy donor was sampled at 3 time-points spaced at roughly 3-40 month intervals. Of the 68 subjects in the cohort, some 15 were HAM/TSP patients, roughly 35 were multiple sclerosis patients, and roughly 20 were healthy controls. Summary of the overall study and its limitations: Across subjects, expanded clones never shared an identical CDR3 amino acid sequence, which suggests that the TCR-beta repertoires in every group were private. TCR clonal expansion was greatest in HAM/TSP patients and smallest in MS patients, who ranked below even healthy controls.

cDNA was synthesized by template-switch 5'RACE using a primer carrying a 10-nucleotide random unique molecular identifier by which each TCR transcript was tagged. Every sequencing run yielded over 190 million TCR-beta sequences covering 15-18 subjects. The RNeasy kit was used for extraction of total RNA. The KAPA Real-time Library Amplification kit was used to amplify TCR-beta VDJ regions with primers for the TCR constant region and the 5'RACE anchor. Sample indexes and Illumina adaptors were added in a first PCR, after which library yield was increased in a second PCR. After Ampure bead purification, the roughly 650 bp TCR product was size-selected on a 2% E-gel SizeSelection system. Before pooling, libraries had their quality checked on a Bioanalyzer, their concentration measured with Qubit, and their quantity determined with the Kapa Library Quantification kit. An Illumina HiSeq 2500 was used to sequence the libraries paired-end at 2 x 150 bp. To increase sequence diversity, about 25-31% phiX was spiked into each library pool. As for the original processing: The quality-filtered reads were processed with the UMI-based MiGEC pipeline, whose error correction step removed more than 90% of the raw TCR sequences. VDJ genes were aligned to IMGT germline references, and each clonotype was defined by a unique CDR3 amino acid sequence together with V-J genes. Clonal expansion, Shannon diversity, and CDR3 relatedness (CalcPairwiseDistances, ClusterSamples) were evaluated with VDJtools, and phylogenetic trees were built with CLCbio workbench. Using coefficient-of-variation modelling across technical triplicates, the study counted a clone as expanded if it had at least 8 unique UMIs. The public reads were run again by TCRdb, first through fastp at Q25 and then through MiXCR, and only productive beta chains were kept. Each entry merges the rows of one CDR3 protein and shows their most common DNA and genes. These V and J calls rely on TCRdb rather than the paper's analysis. The sample table shows about 53,000 distinct CDR3 sequences, and more than 7% are seen once. The ten most abundant clones make up roughly 2% of the sample.

This clonotype has ten or more counts. There is no known antigen for this receptor. Within one base of it there is no much larger clone, and no base qualities were kept. The time point tag for this specimen amounts to: longitudinal time-point 3. The healthy controls were volunteers from a blood bank in Maryland, USA. Unsorted PBMC libraries were generated from 2 million PBMCs stored in RNAlater at -80 °C until RNA extraction. Peripheral blood was subjected to Ficoll-Hypaque density gradient centrifugation to isolate PBMCs, which were then cryopreserved in liquid nitrogen. The sequencing sample was made of PBMCs. The origin of this receptor is a woman aged 40 to 55 in good health.

The CDR3 amino acid sequence is: CASSYGQGGTYEQYF. The sequence in DNA is TGCGCCAGCAGCTACGGACAGGGGGGAACCTACGAGCAGTACTTC. Recombination joined TRBV5-1 with TRBJ2-7; 10 nucleotides in the junction match TRBD1. The CDR3 contains 15 residues, cysteine and phenylalanine counted. Only the CDR3 part of the read is kept: 45 bases, read in frame from the first base. For CDR1 and CDR2, the germline V gene lists SGHRS and YFSETQ. Germline trimming amounts to 3 bases on V and 2 bases on J, with 5 as the count of junction bases outside the gene matches.